This entry features one TCR beta chain sequence. Other DNA sequences in the sample encode the same CDR3. The junction had 3 bases not matched to a gene; V was cut back by 0 bases and J by 3 bases. Per the germline V gene, CDR1 is SGDLS and CDR2 is YYNGEE. The CDR3 totals 14 residues. The data originate from a study of blood T cell repertoires in COVID-19. The repertoire was sequenced with immunoSEQ multiplex PCR; TCRdb's copy has only in-frame clones and lacks some. The data show approximately 360,000 clones, around 92% seen once. Sequencing input: peripheral blood. The V and J genes are TRBV9 and TRBJ2-7, with TRBD1 matching over 7 bases. This TCR derives from a man aged 35 to 55 with acute or convalescent COVID-19. The CDR3 DNA is TGTGCCAGCAGCGTAGGCGCAGGGGGCTACGAGCAGTACTTC. Residues: CASSVGAGGYEQYF.